These 17 T cell receptor beta chains originate from one sample sequenced in a study of T cell clonality in common variable immunodeficiency. Whole-study findings and limits: Common variable immunodeficiency TCR beta sequences reportedly had fewer deletions and N-nucleotide insertions.

Data came from immunoSEQ multiplex PCR; TCRdb stores just in-frame clones and leaves some out. Observed are around 25,000 clones, no singletons, with the top ten taking roughly 24%. No cognate antigen is known for these TCRs. The specimen was peripheral blood mononuclear cells. Source of these receptors: a human donor with common variable immunodeficiency.

This clone was picked up many times. The read halts 3 residues ahead of the CDR3 end, with the missing end drawn from the germline J gene. The V and J genes are TRBV18 and TRBJ2-5, with TRBD1 matching 8 bases. The junction had 4 bases not matched to a gene; V was cut back by 3 bases and J by 4 bases. This CDR3 has 14 amino acids. CDR1 is KGHSH and CDR2 is LQKENI in the germline V gene. CDR3 bases read: TGTGCCAGCTCACCGACAGGGGTCGGAGAGACC. Translated, it gives CASSPTGVGET. The whole CDR3 is CASSPTGVGETQYF. The full variable domain, with the rest looked up from reference TRBV18 and TRBJ2-5, is NAGVMQNPRHLVRRRGQEARLRCSPMKGHSHVYWYRQLPEEGLKFMVYLQKENIIDESGMPKERFSAEFPKEGPSILRIQQVVRGDSAAYFCASSPTGVGETQYFGPGTRLLVL.

This clone was found many times. Read coverage stops 3 residues before the CDR3 terminus; the germline J gene supplies the remainder. The chain recombines TRBV7-2 with TRBJ2-1, with 7 nucleotides matching TRBD1. From germline, CDR1 is SGHTA and CDR2 FQGNSA. The CDR3 is 15 amino acids. The V gene end was trimmed by 1 base and the J gene end by 3 bases; junction bases not matched to a gene: 3. Here the CDR3 reads CASSLGGQFYNEQFF. The sequenced CDR3 bases are TGTGCCAGCAGCTTAGGGGGACAGTTCTACAATGAG.

The table lists this clone with many counts. From the germline J gene comes the end of the CDR3, since the read stops 3 residues before it. This chain connects TRBV5-1 to TRBJ2-5, with D possibly being TRBD1 (6 bases). The CDR3 contains 15 residues. Trimming removed 4 bases at V and 2 bases at J, with 15 bases between. Germline CDR1 reads SGHRS; CDR2 reads YFSETQ. The sequenced part of the CDR3 DNA is TGCGCCAGCAGCCGACCCACTGGACAGCAAGAGACC. Translated, it gives CASSRPTGQQET. The whole CDR3 sequence reads CASSRPTGQQETQYF.

Partial CDR3 DNA: TGTGCCAGCAGCTTAGCGGTACTAGCGAGGGAGACC. Its protein is CASSLAVLARET. The whole CDR3 region reads CASSLAVLARETQYF. The chain uses TRBV7-2 and TRBJ2-5; 7 nucleotides match TRBD2. The CDR3 end is not reached by the read, which stops 3 residues before it; the germline J gene fills it in. V lost 0 bases, J lost 5 bases, and 6 bases stayed unmatched. The V gene's germline CDR1 is SGHTA and CDR2 FQGNSA. The CDR3 runs to 15 residues.

This clone appeared many times. The read finishes 3 residues shy of the CDR3 end, and the germline J gene is used to complete it. The chain carries TRBV2 and TRBJ2-3; possibly TRBD1 for D (5 bases). Germline CDR1 reads SNHLY; CDR2 reads FYNNEI. This CDR3 is 13 amino acids long. V gave up 0 bases and J gave up 8 bases, with 9 bases separating them. The covered CDR3 bases are TGTGCCAGCAGTGAAGCCCCTCAGGGTACG. It is translated as CASSEAPQGT. The full CDR3 reads CASSEAPQGTQYF.

As for this clone: The read ends 3 residues early relative to the CDR3; the germline J gene fills the gap. The V and J genes are TRBV6-2 or TRBV6-3 and TRBJ2-1; 7 bases match TRBD2. The CDR3 runs to 15 residues. Losses at the gene ends were 1 base for V and 8 bases for J; bases not matched to a gene: 8. In germline, CDR1 is MNHEY, CDR2 SVGEGT. The CDR3 bases that were read are TGTGCCAGCAGTTACTTCGCGGGAGTAACGGATGAG. It translates to CASSYFAGVTDE. The full CDR3 protein reads CASSYFAGVTDEQFF.

This clone was seen many times. Coverage ceases 3 residues before the CDR3 finishes, and the germline J gene fills in the end. The gene calls are TRBV28 and TRBJ1-5, with D perhaps TRBD1 (5 bases). Germline assignment: CDR1 MDHEN and CDR2 SYDVKM. Trimming removed 5 bases from V and 5 bases from J, with 16 bases in between. This CDR3 region has 15 residues. CDR3 residues: CASSLYYGAHQPQHF. The DNA read from the CDR3 is TGTGCCAGCAGTCTTTATTATGGGGCCCATCAGCCC.

This clone was recorded at least ten times. The read stops 3 residues short of the end of the CDR3; the missing end is completed from the germline J gene. The chain combines TRBV2 with TRBJ2-1; 8 bases are shared with TRBD1. V lost 5 bases, J lost 4 bases, and 10 bases stayed unmatched. The CDR3 spans 16 residues. Germline values: CDR1 SNHLY, CDR2 FYNNEI. The CDR3 reads CASSSFQGAGYNEQFF. CDR3 DNA (partial): TGTGCCAGCAGTAGTTTTCAGGGGGCGGGGTACAATGAG.

In its sample, this clone was seen many times. The CDR3 extends 3 residues past the end of the read, so its final part is completed from the germline J gene. V gene TRBV20-1 combines with J gene TRBJ1-1; D is possibly TRBD1 (5 bases). The germline V gene encodes CDR1 DFQATT and CDR2 SNEGSKA (reference sequence). CDR3 length: 14 amino acids. Trimming cost V 0 bases and J 5 bases, with 13 bases left between them. CDR3 in amino acids: CSAREEGKGTEAFF. Incomplete CDR3 DNA: TGCAGTGCTAGAGAAGAGGGAAAGGGGACTGAA.

This clone turned up a few times. Read data end 3 residues before the CDR3 end; the end is taken from the germline J gene. Within the sample, other DNA sequences also encode this same CDR3. The chain joins TRBV7-2 to TRBJ1-5, with D possibly being TRBD1 (6 bases). The V end was cut by 5 bases, the J end by 7 bases, with 15 bases between. Germline CDR1 and CDR2: SGHTA and FQGNSA. The CDR3 runs to 14 residues. The sequenced part of the CDR3 DNA is TGTGCCAGCAGCCCGACAGGACAAGGGCAGCCC. Translated: CASSPTGQGQP. From start to end, the CDR3 is CASSPTGQGQPQHF.

This clone showed up many times. The read terminates 3 residues before the CDR3 end, so the remaining end is supplied by the germline J gene. The chain carries TRBV5-4 and TRBJ1-1; D ambiguous. The CDR3 sequence is 14 residues long. Trimming shortened V by 4 bases and J by 0 bases, and 10 bases separated the two germline ends. CDR1 is SGHNT, CDR2 YYREEE, per germline (reference sequence). The part of the CDR3 DNA that was read is TGTGCCAGCAGCATGCTCTCAGTGAACACTGAA. Encoded protein: CASSMLSVNTE. The whole CDR3 protein is CASSMLSVNTEAFF. Full variable domain (missing parts from reference TRBV5-4 and TRBJ1-1): ETGVTQSPTHLIKTRGQQVTLRCSSQSGHNTVSWYQQALGQGPQFIFQYYREEENGRGNFPPRFSGLQFPNYSSELNVNALELDDSALYLCASSMLSVNTEAFFGQGTRLTVV.

In this sample, this clone turned up a few times. The read terminates 3 residues before the CDR3 end, so the remaining end is supplied by the germline J gene. The same CDR3 is also encoded by other DNA sequences in this sample. The chain carries TRBV7-2 and TRBJ2-7; 8 bases fit TRBD2. Trimming removed 5 bases from V and 4 bases from J; junction bases left unmatched: 7. Germline CDR1 is SGHTA and CDR2 is FQGNSA. The CDR3 has 14 residues. CDR3 DNA (partial): TGTGCCAGCAGCCTCACCGGGGGGGGGTACGAG. Protein sequence: CASSLTGGGYE. The whole CDR3 sequence reads CASSLTGGGYEQYF.

This clone occurred many times. The CDR3 is cut off 3 residues early in the read; its end comes from the germline J gene. The chain links TRBV4-1 to TRBJ1-1; the D gene is possibly TRBD1 (5 bases). This CDR3 has 13 amino acids. Germline V CDR1 and CDR2: MGHRA, YSYEKL. The V gene lost 5 bases and the J gene lost 4 bases, with 11 bases spanning the gap. The sequenced part of the CDR3 DNA is TGCGCCAGCAGCTTACCCCAGGGCACTGAA. This codes for CASSLPQGTE. The CDR3 in full is CASSLPQGTEAFF.

This clone was detected ten times or more. The DNA ends 3 residues before the CDR3 does, and the rest of the CDR3 is filled in from the germline J gene. The rearrangement uses TRBV7-1 and TRBJ1-4, with 9 bases that match TRBD1. TRBV7-1 qualifies as an ORF whose function is uncertain. Trimming removed 3 bases from V and 0 bases from J; junction bases left unmatched: 14. This CDR3 region has 20 residues. CDR3 in amino acids: CASSSFRGQGDRATNEKLFF. Partial CDR3 DNA: TGTGCCAGCAGCTCCTTCCGGGGACAGGGAGACCGAGCAACTAATGAAAAA.

This clone showed up many times. The read ends 3 residues shy of where the CDR3 ends; the end is completed using the germline J gene. The chain combines TRBV20-1 with TRBJ2-1, with 7 bases matching TRBD2. There are 17 residues in the CDR3. V gave up 3 bases and J gave up 1 base; unmatched junction bases: 12. Germline CDR1 is DFQATT and CDR2 is SNEGSKA (reference sequence). This CDR3 is CSARGLAGVGSYNEQFF. CDR3 DNA, as far as it was read: TGCAGTGCTAGGGGACTGGCGGGAGTGGGGTCCTACAATGAG.

Points on this clone: The read halts 3 residues ahead of the CDR3 end, with the missing end drawn from the germline J gene. This chain connects TRBV7-6 to TRBJ2-2; no firm D call. This CDR3 spans 16 amino acids. The V end was cut by 5 bases, the J end by 2 bases, with 15 bases between. Looked up from germline, CDR1 is SGHVS and CDR2 is FNYEAQ. The sequenced part of the CDR3 DNA is TGTGCCAGCAGCCCTCAGCAGGCAGACAACACCGGGGAG. Protein product: CASSPQQADNTGE. The entire CDR3 sequence reads CASSPQQADNTGELFF.

This clone was counted at least ten times. With the read ending 3 residues before the CDR3 end, the germline J gene is used to fill in that end. The chain couples TRBV19 to TRBJ2-2, with 14 positions matching TRBD2. This CDR3 has 18 residues. Germline lookup yields CDR1 LNHDA and CDR2 SQIVND (reference sequence). The trim removed 5 bases at V and 4 bases at J, leaving 9 bases unmatched. This CDR3 reads CASSFRLAGGPSTGELFF. The sequenced CDR3 bases are TGTGCCAGTAGTTTCCGACTAGCGGGAGGGCCGAGCACCGGGGAG. The entire variable domain, with the rest obtained from reference TRBV19 and TRBJ2-2, is as follows: DGGITQSPKYLFRKEGQNVTLSCEQNLNHDAMYWYRQDPGQGLRLIYYSQIVNDFQKGDIAEGYSVSREKKESFPLTVTSAQKNPTAFYLCASSFRLAGGPSTGELFFGEGSRLTVL.